Sequencing of this T cell receptor beta chain was carried out in a study of response to subunit inactivated influenza vaccine (dated by TCRdb to about 2018). Background for the entire study: Deep quantitative T cell receptor repertoire profiling was used in the study to track responses to a trivalent subunit inactivated influenza vaccine.

Results and caveats for the whole study, not just this receptor: It was suggested by the authors that each seasonal influenza vaccination may recruit only a limited number of new T cells.

Library generation was performed with RT-PCR. Sequencing took place on an Illumina HiSeq 2500. TCRdb reprocessing: public reads trimmed at Q25 with fastp, clones called with MiXCR, in-frame beta chains kept. All rows with the same CDR3 protein become a single entry with the most common DNA and genes. This sample gives over 750,000 distinct CDR3 sequences in total; 21% of them show up just once. In total, the top ten clones hold roughly 10% of the sample. This clonotype was counted once. Its antigen target is currently unknown. No much larger clonotype is one base removed from it; base qualities were not supplied. One read alone is a weak basis. V was cut back by 5 bases and J by 1 base, leaving a gap of 14 bases between them. Per the germline V gene (reference sequence), DFQATT is the CDR1 and SNEGSKA is the CDR2. The cysteine opens and the phenylalanine closes a CDR3 of 14 amino acids. The only DNA kept is the CDR3, 42 bases in frame from the first base.

The TCR was taken from a man in his forties or fifties who received an inactivated influenza vaccine. Donor details come from another sample of the same person, matched by shared clones. Material: PBMCs from blood, obtained 5 days after vaccination. The receptor chain draws on TRBV20-1 and TRBJ1-1; the D region possibly corresponds to TRBD1 (6 bases align). The DNA sequence reads TGCAGTGCTTTACAGGGTAGCGGGAACACTGAAGCTTTCTTT. Translated, this gives CSALQGSGNTEAFF.